These 25 T cell receptor beta chains share one sample of origin, sequenced in a study of tumor-infiltrating lymphocytes in primary liver carcinoma. DNA and RNA were both co-extracted from approximately 20-30 mg of bulk tissue that had not been sorted. Constant-region priming of approximately 500 ng total RNA yielded TCR beta cDNA. For TCR beta, libraries were produced by three nested multiplex PCR rounds using slightly modified ARM-PCR. Rounds one and two of PCR, each of 9 to 11 cycles, were primed with TRBV1-TRBV30 forward primers and a C-beta reverse primer. TCRdb called the multiplex PCR reads again in MiXCR, with one record for every CDR3 protein. Among roughly 50,000 distinct CDR3 sequences, 70% to 80% were seen once, and the ten largest hold around 23%. The sample was liver tumor tissue from sampling region 2. Subset noted: tumor region T2, inferior pole. The receptors come from a middle-aged man with primary liver carcinoma and hepatitis B virus infection.

Comments on this clonotype: The junction departs from the called germline gene at one end, perhaps through a read error. V usage is TRBV7-3 and J usage is TRBJ2-1; the D is unclear. This CDR3 region has 15 residues. In germline, CDR1 is SGHTA, CDR2 FQGTGA. Here the CDR3 reads CASSLLASAYDEQFF. As DNA, the CDR3 is TGTGCCAGCAGCTTATTAGCTTCGGCCTACGATGAGCAGTTCTTC.

The count of this clonotype is one. One junction end disagrees with the germline gene, perhaps due to a read error. The J gene is TRBJ2-3, the V gene TRBV5-1; D may be TRBD2 (5 bases). Germline V gives CDR1 SGHRS, CDR2 YFSETQ. The CDR3 spans 16 residues. Here the CDR3 DNA reads TGCGCCAACAGCTTGAATCCTAGAGGGAGTGGAGATACGCAGTATTTT. Amino acid sequence: CANSLNPRGSGDTQYF.

This clonotype was seen just once. An end of the junction does not agree with germline; a read error may underlie this. V is TRBV4-1 and J is TRBJ2-1, with D perhaps TRBD2 (6 bases). Per the germline V gene, CDR1 is MGHRA and CDR2 is YSYEKL. The CDR3 totals 14 residues. The CDR3 DNA is TGCGGCAGCAGCCATGCGGGATGGTACAATGAGCAGTTCTTC. Its translation is CGSSHAGWYNEQFF.

Details on this clonotype: Relative to the germline gene, one junction end is altered; a read error may explain this. The chain joins TRBV6-5 to TRBJ2-2; tentatively, D is TRBD2 (5 bases). The CDR3 covers 15 residues. Germline values: CDR1 MNHEY, CDR2 SVGAGI. CDR3 sequence: CASSYGVDGIGELFF. The CDR3 nucleotides are TGTGCCAGCAGTTACGGAGTGGACGGCATCGGGGAGCTATTTTTT.

This clonotype is labeled hyperexpanded. V usage is TRBV11-2 and J usage is TRBJ2-2, with 9 positions matching TRBD2. Trimming took 1 base from V and 5 from J; bases not matched to a gene: 5. CDR1 and CDR2 (germline): SGHAT, FQNNGV. CDR3 length: 16 residues. The CDR3 DNA sequence: TGTGCCAGCAGCTTAGTGGCGCTAGCGGGAACCGGGGAGCTGTTTTTT. Protein sequence: CASSLVALAGTGELFF.

Worth noting for this clonotype: An end of the junction differs from the germline gene, which may be a read error. This chain connects TRBV7-9 to TRBJ2-3; perhaps TRBD2 as D (5 bases). The germline CDR1 and CDR2 sequences are SEHNR and FQNEAQ (reference sequence). CDR3 size: 14 residues. This CDR3 is CASSFLGRGDTRYF. CDR3 coding DNA: TGTGCCAGCAGCTTCCTCGGTCGGGGAGATACGCGGTATTTT.

As for this clonotype: One end of the junction varies from germline; a read error may be responsible. CDR3 amino acids: CASSLGLAGEADNEQLF. The CDR3 DNA is TGTGCCAGCAGTCTGGGACTAGCGGGAGAAGCTGACAATGAGCAGTTATTC. This chain joins TRBV11-1 and TRBJ2-1, with TRBD2 identical over 14 bases. This CDR3 is built from 17 residues. CDR1 SGHAT and CDR2 FQDESV come from the germline V gene (reference sequence).

For this clonotype: A much larger clone differs from this one at a single base, so this may be a read error. This sequence joins TRBV12-3 or TRBV12-4 and TRBJ2-7; 9 positions match TRBD1. The CDR3 loop spans 14 amino acids. V shed 6 bases and J 1 base; nucleotides not matched to a gene: 4. The CDR3 region is CASRLGTGSYEQYF. In DNA form, the CDR3 reads TGTGCCAGCAGACTAGGGACAGGGTCCTACGAGCAGTACTTC.

On this clonotype itself: Possible read error: a much larger clone is one base away. J is TRBJ2-1 and V is TRBV10-3; D ambiguous. Germline V gene lookup returns CDR1 ENHRY and CDR2 SYGVKD. The CDR3 covers 12 residues. CDR3 sequence (DNA): TGTGCCACCAGTGAGTTGGGCGATGAGCAGTTCTTC. Amino acids: CATSELGDEQFF.

This rearrangement joins TRBV6-2 or TRBV6-3 to TRBJ2-7; 8 bases are a match to TRBD2. Germline V gene data show CDR1 as MNHEY and CDR2 as SVGEGT. V shed 5 bases, J shed 4 bases, and the junction held 13 bases outside the gene matches. This CDR3 has 16 amino acids. The CDR3 is CASSHGTGTSAYEQYF. The CDR3 DNA is TGTGCCAGCAGTCACGGAACCGGGACTAGTGCGTACGAGCAGTACTTC.

A word on this clonotype: Its ends do not fully match the called genes, so a read error is possible. The gene calls are TRBV11-2 and TRBJ2-7, with 7 bases identical to TRBD1. The V gene's germline CDR1 is SGHAT and CDR2 FQNNGV. This CDR3 has 13 amino acids. As DNA, the CDR3 is TGTGCCAGCAACTTAGGTAGGGGGCGAAGGCGGTACTTC. Protein product: CASNLGRGRRRYF.

This clonotype was detected once. Sequence at one end of the junction differs from germline and may be a read error. The chain is built from TRBV5-1 and TRBJ2-5, with 7 bases that match TRBD1. The CDR3 has 14 residues. Germline values: CDR1 SGHRS, CDR2 YFSETQ. Here the CDR3 reads CANSIGGLGDTQYF. CDR3 coding DNA: TGCGCCAACAGCATAGGGGGCTTGGGGGATACCCAGTACTTC.

This clonotype was observed many times. V usage is TRBV6-6 and J usage is TRBJ2-1; possible D gene TRBD1, 5 bases. Trimming pared 2 bases from V and 9 bases from J, leaving 8 bases between. The CDR3 is made up of 12 amino acids. Germline loops: CDR1 MNHNY, CDR2 SVGAGI (reference sequence). CDR3 DNA: TGTGCCAGCAGTTACCGGCAGGGTGAGCAGTTCTTC. This codes for CASSYRQGEQFF.

As to this clonotype: At one of its ends the junction is not consistent with the germline gene, which may arise from a read error. The J gene is TRBJ2-7, the V gene TRBV6-6, with 10 positions matching TRBD1. CDR3 length: 13 residues. Germline-derived CDR1 and CDR2 are MNHNY and SVGAGI (reference sequence). CDR3 bases: TGTACCAGCAGTGGCGACAGGGGGCACGAGCAGTACTTC. It codes for CTSSGDRGHEQYF.

In the case of this clonotype: The junction shows a germline mismatch at one end, possibly a read error. V usage is TRBV13 and J usage is TRBJ2-1; maybe TRBD2 (7 bases). Germline values: CDR1 PRHDT, CDR2 FYEKMQ (reference sequence). CDR3 length: 11 residues. The CDR3 reads CACSLGKGGTF. As DNA, the CDR3 is TGTGCCTGCAGCTTAGGAAAGGGGGGGACCTTC. The whole variable domain, filled in from reference TRBV13 and TRBJ2-1, reads AAGVIQSPRHLIKEKRETATLKCYPIPRHDTVYWYQQGPGQDPQFLISFYEKMQSDKGSIPDRFSAQQFSDYHSELNMSSLELGDSALYFCACSLGKGGTFGPGTRLTVL.

Regarding this clonotype: The junction does not match germline at one end; this may be a read error. The J gene is TRBJ1-1, the V gene TRBV28, with 8 bases fitting TRBD1. This CDR3 is built from 15 residues. Germline assignment: CDR1 MDHEN and CDR2 SYDVKM. CDR3 region: CASKAGGTTDTEAFF. In nucleotides, the CDR3 is TGTGCCAGCAAAGCAGGGGGCACGACCGACACTGAAGCCTTCTTT.

As regards this clonotype: This may arise from a read error, as a much more abundant clone is one base away. The CDR3 nucleotides read TGTGCCGGCACCCTGCCGGGACAGAACGGGCAGTTCTTC. Residues: CAGTLPGQNGQFF. The chain employs TRBV7-8 and TRBJ2-1, with TRBD1 matching over 7 bases. V dropped 11 bases and J dropped 12; count of bases not matched to a gene: 16. CDR1 and CDR2 (germline): SGHVS, FQNEAQ. This CDR3 comprises 13 residues.

A remark on this clonotype: A much larger clone differs by one base, so this may be a read error. Because it lacks the conserved phenylalanine or tryptophan at the end, this CDR3 is likely a read error. The gene calls are TRBV30 and TRBJ2-3; D may be TRBD1 or TRBD2 (6 bases each). The V gene's germline CDR1 is GTSNPN and CDR2 SVGIG (reference sequence). V was cut by 2 bases and J by 3 bases, with 9 bases left in between. This CDR3 spans 13 amino acids. CDR3 nucleotide sequence: TGTGCCTGGAGTAGGGGGGCAACAGATACGCAGTATCTT. This codes for CAWSRGATDTQYL.

Note on this clonotype: One end of the junction varies from germline; a read error may be responsible. This chain joins TRBV7-8 and TRBJ2-2, with 11 bases fitting TRBD2. CDR3 length: 15 amino acids. Germline V CDR1 and CDR2: SGHVS, FQNEAQ. CDR3 in DNA: TGTGGCAGCAGCGACGGACTAGCGGGTACCGGAGAGCTGTTTTTT. This codes for CGSSDGLAGTGELFF.

In the case of this clonotype: This may arise from a read error, as a much more abundant clone is one base away. The V call is TRBV7-9, the J call TRBJ2-1, with unresolved D. This CDR3 comprises 17 residues. CDR1 and CDR2 from the germline V gene are SEHNR and FQNEAQ (reference sequence). The CDR3 nucleotides are TGTGCCAGCAGCTTACAATTGGTTGGCGAAAACTACAATGAGCAGTCCTTC. It yields the protein CASSLQLVGENYNEQSF.

This clonotype was recorded many times. The chain employs TRBV12-3 or TRBV12-4 and TRBJ2-1; 9 positions agree with TRBD2. The CDR3 is made up of 13 amino acids. V lost 7 bases and J lost 7; bases outside the gene matches: 5. CDR3 protein: CASTPTSGNEQFF. In nucleotides, the CDR3 is TGTGCCAGCACCCCGACTAGCGGAAATGAGCAGTTCTTC.

This clonotype has a count of ten or more. The CDR3 here is CAWSRGATDTQYF. The CDR3, as DNA: TGTGCCTGGAGTAGGGGGGCAACAGATACGCAGTATTTT. This chain joins TRBV30 and TRBJ2-3; the D call may be TRBD1 or TRBD2 (6 bases each). Germline CDR1 GTSNPN, CDR2 SVGIG (reference sequence). V lost 2 bases, J lost 3 bases, and 9 bases lay in between. This CDR3 is built from 13 residues.

For this clonotype: At one boundary the junction diverges from the germline segment, which might be a read error. The chain couples TRBV7-9 to TRBJ2-7, with TRBD2 matching over 10 bases. The CDR3 length is 14 residues. CDR1 and CDR2 from the germline V gene are SEHNR and FQNEAQ (reference sequence). DNA of the CDR3: TGTGCCGGCAGCCTCGGACTAGCGGACTACGAGCAGTATTTC. Translating it yields CAGSLGLADYEQYF.

This chain joins TRBV6-6 and TRBJ2-7; maybe TRBD2 (6 bases). V was trimmed by 7 bases and J by 1 base, leaving 26 bases between them. The CDR3 spans 18 residues. Germline V gives CDR1 MNHNY, CDR2 SVGAGI (reference sequence). The CDR3 DNA sequence: TGTGCCAGCAATCCTGAAAGATTAGCGGCCCGGAGGTCCTACGAGCAGTACTTC. As protein: CASNPERLAARRSYEQYF.

Comments on this clonotype: No DNA is shown, since the ends of the CDR3 on it are uncertain; the CDR3 is the one TCRdb lists. This chain links TRBV29-1 with TRBJ1-1; the DNA was not used to check the table's D call, TRBD1. The CDR3 is 15 residues long, ends included. Germline values: CDR1 SQVTM, CDR2 ANQGSEA. This CDR3 is CSVGRGAQVDTEAFF.